The 32 T cell receptor beta chains below were found in one sample sequenced in a study of T cells in Graves' hyperthyroidism and ophthalmopathy. RNA transcripts served as the template for amplifying TCR beta CDR3 regions. TCR CDR3 underwent first-round RT-PCR with the HTBI primer set. TCRdb analysed the multiplex PCR reads with MiXCR anew, one entry per CDR3 protein. Of hundreds of thousands of distinct CDR3 sequences detected, roughly 17% appear once; the ten largest clones hold around 19%. The sequenced sample consisted of blood. The receptors come from a woman younger than 35 with Graves' hyperthyroidism.

This clonotype was counted between two and nine times. The chain uses TRBV4-1 and TRBJ2-7; maybe TRBD2 (7 bases). From germline, CDR1 is MGHRA and CDR2 YSYEKL. V lost 4 bases and J 6 bases, leaving 19 bases between the germline ends. The CDR3 length is 15 residues. In nucleotides, the CDR3 is TGCGCCAGCAGCCCCCTTGGGGGGGCTCGTGGCGAGCAGTACTTC. Its translation: CASSPLGGARGEQYF.

This clonotype was found many times. The V call is TRBV13, the J call TRBJ2-7; 9 positions agree with TRBD1. The CDR3 has 15 amino acids. Germline CDR1 is PRHDT and CDR2 is FYEKMQ (reference sequence). Losses at the gene ends were 1 base for V and 4 bases for J; bases not matched to a gene: 5. The CDR3 is CASSLAGTGRYEQYF. CDR3 DNA sequence: TGTGCCAGCAGCTTAGCCGGGACAGGGAGGTACGAGCAGTACTTC.

This clonotype was observed many times. This sequence joins TRBV5-1 and TRBJ2-1; the D is unclear. Germline V CDR1 and CDR2: SGHRS, YFSETQ. V lost 4 bases and J 8 bases, leaving 10 bases between the germline ends. The CDR3 runs 12 residues. The CDR3 coding sequence is TGCGCCAGCAGCCCGACTTGGGATGAGCAGTTCTTC. Translated, it gives CASSPTWDEQFF.

The chain carries TRBV6-1 and TRBJ1-5; tentatively, D is TRBD1 (6 bases). This CDR3 spans 15 amino acids. The V and J ends lost 8 bases and 0 bases respectively, with 14 bases between them. The germline CDR1 and CDR2 sequences are MNHNS and SASEGT. The DNA of the CDR3 is TGTGCCAGCGTCCAGGGGAGCTTTAGCAATCAGCCCCAGCATTTT. Translation gives CASVQGSFSNQPQHF.

In this sample, this clonotype turned up many times. The CDR3 DNA is TGTGCCAGCAGTCCCAGGCAGGGGTACACTGAAGCTTTCTTT. Its translation: CASSPRQGYTEAFF. The gene calls are TRBV12-3 or TRBV12-4 and TRBJ1-1, with D possibly matching TRBD1 (6 bases). With 5 bases removed from V and 3 bases from J, the gap between germline ends came to 13 bases. The CDR3 contains 14 residues.

This clonotype was found a few times. This chain uses TRBV14 with TRBJ2-5, with D uncertain. CDR3 size: 12 residues. Trimming pared 2 bases from V and 5 bases from J, leaving 6 bases between. Germline V lookup: CDR1 SGHDN, CDR2 FVKESK. CDR3 nucleotide sequence: TGTGCCAGCAGCCAATTCATGGAGACCCAGTACTTC. Protein product: CASSQFMETQYF. The variable domain in full, completed from reference TRBV14 and TRBJ2-5, reads EAGVTQFPSHSVIEKGQTVTLRCDPISGHDNLYWYRRVMGKEIKFLLHFVKESKQDESGMPNNRFLAERTGGTYSTLKVQPAELEDSGVYFCASSQFMETQYFGPGTRLLVL.

In this sample, this clonotype turned up a few times. The chain recombines TRBV6-1 with TRBJ2-5; TRBD1 or TRBD2 may be the D gene (5 bases each). CDR1 is MNHNS, CDR2 SASEGT, per germline. Between the trimmed V and J ends, which lost 2 bases and 4 bases, there was a span of 20 bases. The CDR3 loop spans 17 amino acids. The CDR3 DNA sequence: TGTGCCAGCAGTGAATGGAGAGGGGTGGTGGGTAGAGAGACCCAGTACTTC. Translation: CASSEWRGVVGRETQYF.

This clonotype has at least ten counts. The chain joins TRBV11-2 to TRBJ2-1; 8 positions agree with TRBD2. Germline V gives CDR1 SGHAT, CDR2 FQNNGV. This CDR3 contains 16 residues. J gave up 2 bases and V 3 bases, and 6 bases lay outside the gene matches. DNA for the CDR3: TGTGCCAGCAGCTTGGTCGGGGGGGCGGCCTACAATGAGCAGTTCTTC. This codes for CASSLVGGAAYNEQFF.

This clonotype was detected ten times or more. The CDR3 DNA is TGCAGTGCTAGTTTTGGCGGGAGTAGCCCAGATACGCAGTATTTT. It translates to CSASFGGSSPDTQYF. V is TRBV20-1 and J is TRBJ2-3; 7 bases map to TRBD2. CDR1 and CDR2 from the germline V gene are DFQATT and SNEGSKA (reference sequence). The CDR3 runs 15 residues. Trimming cost V 3 bases and J 4 bases; bases outside gene matches: 10.

The chain couples TRBV27 to TRBJ2-2, with D perhaps assigned TRBD1 or TRBD2 (5 bases each). The V gene lost 5 bases and the J gene lost 5 bases, with 18 bases spanning the gap. The CDR3 loop spans 16 amino acids. Per the germline V gene, CDR1 is MNHEY and CDR2 is SMNVEV (reference sequence). Here the CDR3 reads CASSHVGRGLTGELFF. The CDR3 nucleotides are TGTGCCAGCAGTCACGTGGGGCGCGGGTTGACCGGGGAGCTGTTTTTT.

In this sample, this clonotype turned up many times. The V and J genes are TRBV6-1 and TRBJ1-1; 9 bases are shared with TRBD1. CDR3 length: 18 amino acids. Germline loops: CDR1 MNHNS, CDR2 SASEGT. V shed 3 bases and J 0 bases; nucleotides not matched to a gene: 11. CDR3 loop: CASSETDRGVLMNTEAFF. CDR3 coding DNA: TGTGCCAGCAGTGAGACGGACAGGGGAGTATTAATGAACACTGAAGCTTTCTTT.

This clonotype was recorded a few times. V and J are TRBV29-1 and TRBJ2-2, with 9 bases that match TRBD1. CDR1 is SQVTM, CDR2 ANQGSEA, per germline. Trimming removed 7 bases from V and 3 bases from J; junction bases left unmatched: 3. The CDR3 sequence is 13 residues long. CDR3: CSGTGVDTGELFF. DNA for the CDR3: TGCAGCGGGACAGGGGTAGACACCGGGGAGCTGTTTTTT.

The chain employs TRBV7-2 and TRBJ2-1; 13 bases are a match to TRBD2. Germline CDR1 is SGHTA and CDR2 is FQGNSA. The CDR3 has 16 residues. V lost 1 base, J lost 8 bases, and 5 bases stayed unmatched. Here the CDR3 reads CASSLVTSGRGDEQFF. DNA of the CDR3: TGTGCCAGCAGCTTAGTCACTAGCGGGAGGGGCGATGAGCAGTTCTTC.

This clonotype showed up just a few times. DNA of the CDR3: TGTGCCAGCATCGGGGGGCGGGATGAAAAACTGTTTTTT. Its translation: CASIGGRDEKLFF. The chain has TRBV7-9 and TRBJ1-4, with TRBD1 as a possible D gene (6 bases). Trimming stripped 7 bases from V and 6 bases from J, with 12 bases between. Germline-derived CDR1 and CDR2 are SEHNR and FQNEAQ (reference sequence). The CDR3 totals 13 residues.

This clonotype was observed at least ten times. V and J are TRBV29-1 and TRBJ2-7; D may be TRBD1 (6 bases). There are 14 residues in the CDR3. Trimming removed 3 bases at V and 4 bases at J, with 16 bases between. Germline V gene lookup returns CDR1 SQVTM and CDR2 ANQGSEA. In nucleotides, the CDR3 is TGCAGCGTTGAGTGGGTGGGGACACCTTACGAGCAGTACTTC. Protein product: CSVEWVGTPYEQYF.

This CDR3 is CASSQAPGTAKNIQYF. CDR3 sequence (DNA): TGTGCCAGCAGCCAGGCCCCCGGGACAGCCAAAAACATTCAGTACTTC. The gene calls are TRBV3-1 and TRBJ2-4; either TRBD1 or TRBD2 may supply D (5 bases each). This CDR3 is 16 amino acids long. CDR1 and CDR2 from the germline V gene are LGHDT and YNNKEL (reference sequence). V lost 3 bases and J lost 0, with 12 bases in between.

This clonotype has only a few counts. This sequence joins TRBV20-1 and TRBJ1-1; TRBD1 might be the D (5 bases). Trimming removed 0 bases from V and 5 bases from J, with 22 bases in between. The CDR3 runs 17 residues. Germline CDR1 is DFQATT and CDR2 is SNEGSKA (reference sequence). The CDR3 sequence: CSARDPGRTPPGTEAFF. CDR3 DNA sequence: TGCAGTGCTAGAGATCCTGGTCGGACCCCCCCAGGGACTGAAGCTTTCTTT.

About this clonotype: This could be a read error, since a much larger clone is one nucleotide away. This chain joins TRBV3-1 and TRBJ2-1; 8 bases line up with TRBD1. Germline V gene sequence: CDR1 LGHDT, CDR2 YNNKEL (reference sequence). The CDR3 extends over 12 amino acids. CDR3 amino acids: CTSRRTGNEQFF. The CDR3, as DNA: TGTACCAGCAGACGGACAGGGAATGAGCAGTTCTTC.

There are many counts of this clonotype. The gene calls are TRBV5-1 and TRBJ2-7, with D perhaps TRBD1 (6 bases). The germline gives CDR1 SGHRS, CDR2 YFSETQ. Trimming took off 6 bases at V and 0 bases at J, with 13 bases between the two ends. This CDR3 comprises 14 residues. CDR3 DNA sequence: TGCGCCAGCATCAAGGACAGTAGCTCCTACGAGCAGTACTTC. Amino acids: CASIKDSSSYEQYF.

This clonotype was detected many times. Here the CDR3 reads CASSQGRIYSGANVLTF. CDR3 bases: TGTGCCAGCAGCCAAGGGCGGATCTACTCTGGGGCCAACGTCCTGACTTTC. The rearrangement links TRBV3-1 to TRBJ2-6; D gene ambiguous. Per the germline V gene, CDR1 is LGHDT and CDR2 is YNNKEL (reference sequence). The V end lost 1 base, the J end lost 0 bases, and 10 bases lay between the germline ends. CDR3 length: 17 residues.

This clonotype was detected ten times or more. CDR3 protein: CASSLADASYEQYF. In nucleotides, the CDR3 is TGCGCCAGCAGCTTGGCCGACGCCTCCTACGAGCAGTACTTC. V usage is TRBV5-1 and J usage is TRBJ2-7, with unresolved D. The germline V gene encodes CDR1 SGHRS and CDR2 YFSETQ. V lost 0 bases and J 0 bases, leaving 7 bases between the germline ends. This CDR3 comprises 14 residues. Looking up the rest from reference TRBV5-1 and TRBJ2-7 gives the full variable domain: KAGVTQTPRYLIKTRGQQVTLSCSPISGHRSVSWYQQTPGQGLQFLFEYFSETQRNKGNFPGRFSGRQFSNSRSEMNVSTLELGDSALYLCASSLADASYEQYFGPGTRLTVT.

This clonotype was seen at least ten times. The chain is built from TRBV28 and TRBJ1-1; D is ambiguous. This CDR3 has 12 residues. The ends were cut back, 3 bases at V and 3 bases at J, with 5 bases in the middle. Germline V lookup: CDR1 MDHEN, CDR2 SYDVKM. CDR3 in amino acids: CASSLPDTEAFF. CDR3 bases: TGTGCCAGCAGTTTGCCCGACACTGAAGCTTTCTTT.

The J gene is TRBJ1-3, the V gene TRBV9, with D hard to call. Germline CDR1 reads SGDLS; CDR2 reads YYNGEE. The V and J ends lost 2 bases and 0 bases respectively, with 9 bases between them. The CDR3 totals 15 residues. This chain's CDR3 is CASSVGQPSGNTIYF. CDR3 nucleotides: TGTGCCAGCAGCGTCGGGCAGCCCTCTGGAAACACCATATATTTT. Combining the CDR3 with reference TRBV9 and TRBJ1-3 gives the whole variable domain DSGVTQTPKHLITATGQRVTLRCSPRSGDLSVYWYQQSLDQGLQFLIQYYNGEERAKGNILERFSAQQFPDLHSELNLSSLELGDSALYFCASSVGQPSGNTIYFGEGSWLTVV.

This clonotype was observed a few times. The chain couples TRBV6-4 to TRBJ1-4; 10 bases align to TRBD1. The CDR3 contains 18 residues. Germline CDR1 MRHNA, CDR2 SNTAGT. The trim removed 3 bases at V and 0 bases at J, leaving 7 bases unmatched. The CDR3 spells CASSEWGQGYATNEKLFF. The CDR3 bases are TGTGCCAGCAGTGAATGGGGACAGGGGTACGCAACTAATGAAAAACTGTTTTTT.

In this sample, this clonotype turned up a few times. This sequence joins TRBV12-5 and TRBJ2-1, with 15 bases fitting TRBD2. Trimming at V came to 0 bases and at J to 5 bases, leaving 5 bases not matched to a gene. The CDR3 extends over 18 amino acids. Germline values: CDR1 LGHNT, CDR2 FRNRAP. This CDR3 is CASGLVGGTSGRNNEQFF. CDR3 sequence (DNA): TGTGCTAGTGGTTTGGTAGGAGGGACTAGCGGGAGGAACAATGAGCAGTTCTTC.

This clonotype has only a few counts. CDR3 protein: CASDREGTNEKLFF. In DNA, the CDR3 is TGTGCCAGCGACAGGGAAGGAACTAATGAAAAACTGTTTTTT. This chain connects TRBV10-3 to TRBJ1-4, with 7 nucleotides matching TRBD1. Losses at the gene ends were 10 bases for V and 1 base for J; bases not matched to a gene: 6. CDR3 size: 14 residues. CDR1 is ENHRY and CDR2 is SYGVKD in the germline V gene.

The V and J genes are TRBV7-2 and TRBJ1-1; D perhaps matches TRBD1 (5 bases). This CDR3 spans 13 amino acids. Trimming removed 1 base from V and 8 bases from J, with 11 bases in between. CDR1 is SGHTA, CDR2 FQGNSA, per germline. The CDR3 nucleotides are TGTGCCAGCAGCTTAGTGCGGGGGGAAGAAGCTTTCTTT. This codes for CASSLVRGEEAFF.

The chain combines TRBV7-2 with TRBJ1-1; D may be TRBD1 (5 bases). Germline-derived CDR1 and CDR2 are SGHTA and FQGNSA. V was shortened by 2 bases and J by 4 bases, with 17 bases between the two germline ends. The CDR3 has 16 residues. CDR3 nucleotides: TGTGCCAGCAGCTTACTTGGGGACCCTTCAGGCACTGAAGCTTTCTTT. It is translated as CASSLLGDPSGTEAFF. Filled out from reference TRBV7-2 and TRBJ1-1, the complete variable domain reads GAGVSQSPSNKVTEKGKDVELRCDPISGHTALYWYRQSLGQGLEFLIYFQGNSAPDKSGLPSDRFSAERTGGSVSTLTIQRTQQEDSAVYLCASSLLGDPSGTEAFFGQGTRLTVV.

The chain recombines TRBV9 with TRBJ2-3; D gene unclear. CDR1 and CDR2 from the germline V gene are SGDLS and YYNGEE. This CDR3 comprises 13 residues. V was cut by 0 bases and J by 2 bases, with 4 bases left in between. The CDR3, as DNA: TGTGCCAGCAGCGTAGGGGTCACAGATACGCAGTATTTT. Translated, it gives CASSVGVTDTQYF.

This chain connects TRBV5-1 to TRBJ1-2, with TRBD1 identical over 11 bases. V was clipped by 1 base and J by 4 bases; unmatched bases: 9. This CDR3 has 17 residues. Germline V gene data show CDR1 as SGHRS and CDR2 as YFSETQ. The CDR3 loop reads CASSLLGQGVIGYGYTF. In DNA, the CDR3 is TGCGCCAGCAGCTTGTTGGGACAGGGGGTAATCGGCTATGGCTACACCTTC.

The chain carries TRBV4-3 and TRBJ1-1; D unclear. CDR1 and CDR2 (germline): LGHNA, YSLEER. The CDR3 has 15 residues. V lost 2 bases and J lost 5, with 15 bases in between. The CDR3: CASSQLGSGETEAFF. In nucleotides, the CDR3 is TGCGCCAGCAGCCAACTCGGGAGCGGGGAAACTGAAGCTTTCTTT.

The chain employs TRBV6-1 and TRBJ2-3; 10 bases match TRBD2. The germline CDR1 and CDR2 sequences are MNHNS and SASEGT. V lost 4 bases, J lost 2 bases, and 3 bases stayed unmatched. The CDR3 extends over 15 amino acids. This chain's CDR3 is CASSVSGRATDTQYF. DNA for the CDR3: TGTGCCAGCAGTGTCAGCGGGAGGGCCACAGATACGCAGTATTTT.